Below, 3 T cell receptor beta chains from the same sample are listed, as sequenced in a study of T cells in Graves' hyperthyroidism and ophthalmopathy. It was RNA transcripts that yielded the amplified TCR beta CDR3 regions. Initially, a first-round RT-PCR of the TCR CDR3 employed the HTBI primer set. Using its own MiXCR run on the multiplex PCR reads, TCRdb lists one record per CDR3 protein. The table records more than 500,000 distinct CDR3 sequences, around 46% of them present only once. Sequencing was performed on peripheral blood or thyroid tissue (not recorded which). These receptors all come from an adult woman with Graves' disease, either hyperthyroidism or ophthalmopathy (not recorded which).

This chain connects TRBV2 to TRBJ1-3, with D possibly matching TRBD1 (5 bases). In germline, CDR1 is SNHLY, CDR2 FYNNEI. The V and J ends lost 4 bases and 0 bases respectively, with 10 bases between them. The length of the CDR3 is 15 residues. The CDR3 protein is CASSGGAYSGNTIYF. The CDR3 DNA reads as TGTGCCAGCAGTGGAGGGGCTTACTCTGGAAACACCATATATTTT.

The chain couples TRBV20-1 to TRBJ1-2, with TRBD1 as a possible D gene (5 bases). This CDR3 is 15 amino acids long. Trimming removed 3 bases at V and 6 bases at J, with 20 bases between. Germline CDR1 is DFQATT and CDR2 is SNEGSKA (reference sequence). CDR3 region: CSASLGLAGTDGYTF. The CDR3 DNA reads as TGCAGTGCTAGTCTGGGACTAGCGGGCACGGATGGCTACACCTTC.

Of note for this clonotype: A junction boundary mismatches the germline segment, possibly from a read error. This chain uses TRBV5-5 with TRBJ2-7, with D possibly being TRBD2 (6 bases). The CDR3 is 14 amino acids. CDR1 SGHKS and CDR2 YYEKEE come from the germline V gene (reference sequence). The chain's CDR3 is CASSVGTSVYEQYF. Here the CDR3 DNA reads TGCGCCAGCAGCGTAGGGACTTCGGTTTACGAGCAGTACTTC.